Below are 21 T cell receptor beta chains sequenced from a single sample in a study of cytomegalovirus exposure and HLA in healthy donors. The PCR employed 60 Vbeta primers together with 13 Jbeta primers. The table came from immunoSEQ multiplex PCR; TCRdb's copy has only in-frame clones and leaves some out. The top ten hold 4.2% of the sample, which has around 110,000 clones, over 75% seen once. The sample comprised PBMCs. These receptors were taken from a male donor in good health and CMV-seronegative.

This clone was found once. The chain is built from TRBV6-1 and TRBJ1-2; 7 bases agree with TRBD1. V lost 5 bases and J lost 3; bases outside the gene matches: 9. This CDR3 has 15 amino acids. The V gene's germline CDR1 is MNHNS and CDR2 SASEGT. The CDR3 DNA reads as TGTGCCAGCAGTCTCGGGACAGAGGCCCACTATGGCTACACCTTC. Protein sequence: CASSLGTEAHYGYTF.

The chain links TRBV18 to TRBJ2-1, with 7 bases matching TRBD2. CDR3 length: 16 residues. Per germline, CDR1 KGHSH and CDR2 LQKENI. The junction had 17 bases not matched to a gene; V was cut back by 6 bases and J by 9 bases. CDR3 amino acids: CASSLLKGGRLGEQFF. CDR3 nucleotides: TGTGCCAGCTCCCTCTTGAAAGGCGGGAGACTGGGTGAGCAGTTCTTC.

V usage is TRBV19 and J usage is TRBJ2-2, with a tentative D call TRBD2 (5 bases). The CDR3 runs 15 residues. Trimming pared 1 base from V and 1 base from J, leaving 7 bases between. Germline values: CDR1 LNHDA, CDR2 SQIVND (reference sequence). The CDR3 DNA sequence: TGTGCCAGTAGTATAGTGGACTGGAACACCGGGGAGCTGTTTTTT. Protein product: CASSIVDWNTGELFF. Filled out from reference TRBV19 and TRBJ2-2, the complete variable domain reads DGGITQSPKYLFRKEGQNVTLSCEQNLNHDAMYWYRQDPGQGLRLIYYSQIVNDFQKGDIAEGYSVSREKKESFPLTVTSAQKNPTAFYLCASSIVDWNTGELFFGEGSRLTVL.

The CDR3 region has the DNA TGTGCCAGCAGCGCCCCGGGACTAGTAGTGTTGTATGAGCAGTTCTTC. Translating gives CASSAPGLVVLYEQFF. The chain uses TRBV5-6 and TRBJ2-1; 8 bases align to TRBD2. V was clipped by 4 bases and J by 8 bases; unmatched bases: 14. The CDR3 loop spans 16 amino acids. Germline loops: CDR1 SGHDT, CDR2 YYEEEE.

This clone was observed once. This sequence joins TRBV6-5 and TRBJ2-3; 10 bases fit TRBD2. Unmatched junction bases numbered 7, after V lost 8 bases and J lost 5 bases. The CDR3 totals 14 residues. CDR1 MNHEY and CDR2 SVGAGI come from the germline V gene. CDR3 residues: CASWLAGAVDTQYF. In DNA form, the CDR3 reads TGTGCCAGCTGGCTAGCGGGAGCGGTAGATACGCAGTATTTT.

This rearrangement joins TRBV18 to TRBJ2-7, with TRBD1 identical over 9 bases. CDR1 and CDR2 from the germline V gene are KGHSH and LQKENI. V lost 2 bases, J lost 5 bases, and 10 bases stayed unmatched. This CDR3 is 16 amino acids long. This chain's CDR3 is CASSPTDGTGRHEQYF. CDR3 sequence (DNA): TGTGCCAGCTCACCAACCGACGGGACAGGGCGGCACGAGCAGTACTTC.

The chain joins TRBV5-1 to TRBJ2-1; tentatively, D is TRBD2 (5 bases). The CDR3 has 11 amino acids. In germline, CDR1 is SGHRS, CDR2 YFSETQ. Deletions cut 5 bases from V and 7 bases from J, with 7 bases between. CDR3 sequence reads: CASRGGNEQFF. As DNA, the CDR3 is TGCGCCAGCAGGGGCGGGAATGAGCAGTTCTTC.

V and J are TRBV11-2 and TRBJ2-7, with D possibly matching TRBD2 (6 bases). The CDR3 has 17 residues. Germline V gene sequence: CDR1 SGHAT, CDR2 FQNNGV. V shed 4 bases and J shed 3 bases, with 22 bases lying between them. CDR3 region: CASSSYSRRTTLYEQYF. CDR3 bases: TGTGCCAGCAGCTCTTACTCAAGGAGGACTACACTCTACGAGCAGTACTTC.

DNA for the CDR3: TGTGCCAGCAGCCAAGAACGGTTGCTCGGGACAGATGGAAACACCATATATTTT. Its protein product is CASSQERLLGTDGNTIYF. The V call is TRBV4-2, the J call TRBJ1-3, with 7 bases lining up with TRBD1. CDR3 length: 18 amino acids. CDR1 and CDR2 (germline): LGHNA, YNFKEQ. V gave up 0 bases and J gave up 3 bases; unmatched junction bases: 11.

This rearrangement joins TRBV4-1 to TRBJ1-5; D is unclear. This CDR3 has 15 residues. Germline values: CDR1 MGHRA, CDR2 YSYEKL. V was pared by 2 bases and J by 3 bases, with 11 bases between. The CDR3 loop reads CASSQTTALNQPQHF. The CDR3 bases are TGCGCCAGCAGCCAAACCACAGCTCTCAATCAGCCCCAGCATTTT.

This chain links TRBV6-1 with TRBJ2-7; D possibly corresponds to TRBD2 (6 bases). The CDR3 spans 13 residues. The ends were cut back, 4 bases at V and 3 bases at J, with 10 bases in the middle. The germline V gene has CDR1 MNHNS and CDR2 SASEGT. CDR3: CASSVGGIYEQYF. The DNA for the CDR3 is TGTGCCAGCAGTGTCGGGGGAATCTACGAGCAGTACTTC.

CDR3 protein: CASSSSGIDGYTF. The CDR3 DNA reads as TGTGCCAGCAGCTCCTCCGGTATAGATGGCTACACCTTC. This chain links TRBV7-3 with TRBJ1-2; no reliable D call. CDR3 length: 13 amino acids. In germline, CDR1 is SGHTA, CDR2 FQGTGA. The germline V and J ends were trimmed by 4 bases and 6 bases, with 12 bases remaining between them. Full variable domain (rest looked up from reference TRBV7-3 and TRBJ1-2): GAGVSQTPSNKVTEKGKYVELRCDPISGHTALYWYRQSLGQGPEFLIYFQGTGAADDSGLPNDRFFAVRPEGSVSTLKIQRTERGDSAVYLCASSSSGIDGYTFGSGTRLTVV.

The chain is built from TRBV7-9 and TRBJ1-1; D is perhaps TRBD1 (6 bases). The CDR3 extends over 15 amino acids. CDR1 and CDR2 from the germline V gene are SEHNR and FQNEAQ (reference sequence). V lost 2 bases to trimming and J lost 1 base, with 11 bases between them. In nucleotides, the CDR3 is TGTGCCAGCAGCTTAAGGGGGGGTTCGAACACTGAAGCTTTCTTT. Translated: CASSLRGGSNTEAFF.

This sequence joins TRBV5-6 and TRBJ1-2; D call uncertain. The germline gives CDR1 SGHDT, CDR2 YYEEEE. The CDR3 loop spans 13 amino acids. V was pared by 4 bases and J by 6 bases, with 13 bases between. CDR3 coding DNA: TGTGCCAGCAGCCCGACGGGAGGGAATGGCTACACCTTC. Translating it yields CASSPTGGNGYTF. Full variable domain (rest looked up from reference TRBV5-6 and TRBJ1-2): DAGVTQSPTHLIKTRGQQVTLRCSPKSGHDTVSWYQQALGQGPQFIFQYYEEEERQRGNFPDRFSGHQFPNYSSELNVNALLLGDSALYLCASSPTGGNGYTFGSGTRLTVV.

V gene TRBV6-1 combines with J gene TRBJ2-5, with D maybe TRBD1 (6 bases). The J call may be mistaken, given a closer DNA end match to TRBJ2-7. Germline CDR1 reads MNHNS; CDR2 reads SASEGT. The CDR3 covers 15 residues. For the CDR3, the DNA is TGTGCCAGCAGTTTATCCGGGACACCTTCCTACGAGCAGTACTTC. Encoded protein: CASSLSGTPSYEQYF.

The CDR3 region has the DNA TGTGCCAGCAGCGAACAAAACCTTCGTTCCTACGAGCAGTACTTC. This gives the protein CASSEQNLRSYEQYF. The V gene is TRBV5-4, the J gene TRBJ2-7; D gene unclear. The CDR3 consists of 15 residues. Trimming removed 4 bases from V and 1 base from J, with 15 bases in between. Germline V gives CDR1 SGHNT, CDR2 YYREEE (reference sequence). The full variable domain, completed using reference TRBV5-4 and TRBJ2-7, is ETGVTQSPTHLIKTRGQQVTLRCSSQSGHNTVSWYQQALGQGPQFIFQYYREEENGRGNFPPRFSGLQFPNYSSELNVNALELDDSALYLCASSEQNLRSYEQYFGPGTRLTVT.

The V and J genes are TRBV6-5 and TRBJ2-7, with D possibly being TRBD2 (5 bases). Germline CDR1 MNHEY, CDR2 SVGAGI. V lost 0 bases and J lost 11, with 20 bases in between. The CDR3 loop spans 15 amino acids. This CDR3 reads CASSYSSGGSAEEYF. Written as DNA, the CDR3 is TGTGCCAGCAGTTACTCGTCCGGTGGCTCCGCGGAGGAGTACTTC.

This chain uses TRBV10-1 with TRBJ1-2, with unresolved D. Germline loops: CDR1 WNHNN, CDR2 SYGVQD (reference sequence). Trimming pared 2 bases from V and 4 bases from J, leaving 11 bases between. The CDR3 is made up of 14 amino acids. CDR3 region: CASSEAGDVYGYTF. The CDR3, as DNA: TGCGCCAGCAGTGAGGCAGGCGACGTCTATGGCTACACCTTC.

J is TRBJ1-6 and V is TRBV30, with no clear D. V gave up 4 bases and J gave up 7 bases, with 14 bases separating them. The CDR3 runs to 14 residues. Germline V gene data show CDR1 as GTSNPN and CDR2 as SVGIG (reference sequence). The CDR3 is CAWNGLRENSPLHF. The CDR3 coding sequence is TGTGCCTGGAACGGGTTGAGGGAGAATTCACCCCTCCACTTT.

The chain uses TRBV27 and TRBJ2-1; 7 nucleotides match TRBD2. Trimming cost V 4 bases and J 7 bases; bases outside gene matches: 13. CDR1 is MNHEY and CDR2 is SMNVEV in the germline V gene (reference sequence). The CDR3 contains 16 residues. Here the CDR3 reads CASSSPGGRAANEQFF. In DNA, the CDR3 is TGTGCCAGCAGTTCCCCCGGGGGGAGGGCCGCTAATGAGCAGTTCTTC.

For the CDR3, the DNA is TGTGCCAGCAGCTTAGGACAGCATAATGAAAAACTGTTTTTT. It yields the protein CASSLGQHNEKLFF. This chain joins TRBV7-2 and TRBJ1-4; maybe TRBD1 (5 bases). V dropped 1 base and J dropped 4 bases, with 7 bases sitting between them. In germline, CDR1 is SGHTA, CDR2 FQGNSA. The CDR3 has 14 amino acids.